The count of the clone carrying this TCR beta chain is one. This entry is derived from a study of blood T cell repertoires in COVID-19. Only in-frame clones appear in the TCRdb table, and some are missing; sequencing was by immunoSEQ multiplex PCR. This sample carries around 380,000 clones, more than 65% of them seen once, and the ten largest clones take under 1.2%. Germline trimming cut 6 bases from V and 1 base from J; bases unmatched to any gene: 2. CDR1 SNHLY and CDR2 FYNNEI come from the germline V gene. CDR3 size: 15 residues. The sequence came from a human donor with acute or convalescent COVID-19. The donor label of this sample is uncertain. This chain joins TRBV2 and TRBJ1-4; 10 bases are a match to TRBD1. Sequenced material: peripheral blood. The CDR3 nucleotides are TGTGCCAGCAGAGGGACAGGGGTAACTAATGAAAAACTGTTTTTT. Translation: CASRGTGVTNEKLFF.